The clone carrying this T cell receptor (beta chain) appeared once. A much larger clone lies a single base off, so this may be a read error. Different DNA sequences within this sample yield the same CDR3. The data originate from a study of beta chain features in type 1 diabetes. The investigators reverse transcribed all of the isolated RNA, so they sequenced expressed TCRB transcripts. Profiling relied on immunoSEQ multiplex PCR, and the TCRdb table lists in-frame clones only, not all of them. The sample lists 300,000 to 350,000 clones, around 7.6% occurring once. The sample consisted of central memory CD4+ T cells from blood. The TCR sequence derives from a woman aged 18-29 years in good health.

CDR3 loop: CASSLTGSTDTQYF. CDR3 DNA: TGTGCCAGCAGCTTAACAGGGAGCACAGATACGCAGTATTTT. This rearrangement joins TRBV7-9 to TRBJ2-3; a possible D gene is TRBD1 (6 bases). V lost 2 bases and J 0 bases, leaving 6 bases between the germline ends. Germline lookup yields CDR1 SEHNR and CDR2 FQNEAQ (reference sequence). The CDR3 spans 14 residues.